The present T cell receptor beta chain was sequenced within a study of blood T cell repertoires in COVID-19. Germline CDR1 MGHRA, CDR2 YSYEKL. CDR3 size: 14 residues. The V gene lost 3 bases and the J gene lost 2 bases, with 11 bases spanning the gap. Clones were read by immunoSEQ multiplex PCR, and TCRdb kept only the in-frame ones, dropping some. The sample has around 25,000 clones; almost 90% are singletons. The chain employs TRBV4-1 and TRBJ2-7; perhaps TRBD2 as D (5 bases). Material for sequencing was peripheral blood. This TCR derives from a man between 65 and 85 years old with acute or convalescent COVID-19. CDR3 residues: CASSHEGGPYEQYF. The CDR3 DNA reads TGCGCCAGCAGCCACGAGGGCGGTCCCTACGAGCAGTACTTC.